This TCR beta chain is from a study of T cells in Graves' hyperthyroidism and ophthalmopathy. Findings and caveats of the study: Blood also contained most expanded thyroid clonotypes above 0.001. Stable hyperthyroidism was separated from ophthalmopathy by a model based on 13 V-J features.

RNA transcripts provided the source from which TCR beta CDR3 regions were amplified. Using the HTBI primer set, a first-round RT-PCR was run on the TCR CDR3. Each CDR3 protein gets one entry after TCRdb re-called the multiplex PCR reads with MiXCR. In the table there are a few hundred thousand distinct CDR3 sequences, approximately 23% of which are singletons. There are 14 residues in the CDR3. Per germline, CDR1 DFQATT and CDR2 SNEGSKA (reference sequence). V lost 6 bases, J lost 8 bases, and 11 bases stayed unmatched. In the case of this clonotype: The target antigen is unknown.

Duration under 3 months, a NOSPECS grade of at least 4, and a Clinical Activity Score of at least 3 characterized the ophthalmopathy patients. Uncontrolled infection, other autoimmune disease, pregnancy or lactation excluded patients. Sequenced sample: blood. This chain uses TRBV20-1 with TRBJ2-1; 9 bases line up with TRBD2. This receptor was identified in a woman aged 70-85 years with Graves' ophthalmopathy. Here the CDR3 DNA reads TGCAGTGCGTATGGGGCGGGAGGGCCGCATGAGCAGTTCTTC. This translates into CSAYGAGGPHEQFF.